Listed here are 22 T cell receptor beta chains from one sample, sequenced in a study of cytomegalovirus exposure and HLA in healthy donors. It was with 60 Vbeta and 13 Jbeta primers that the PCR ran. TCRdb keeps only in-frame clones here, not all; method: immunoSEQ multiplex PCR. The sample yields approximately 190,000 clones, over 70% seen once. Sequencing was done on a sample of PBMCs. The source of these receptors is a man aged 45 to 65 in good health and CMV-seronegative.

The chain has TRBV7-9 and TRBJ2-7, with 8 bases matching TRBD1. Germline V gene data show CDR1 as SEHNR and CDR2 as FQNEAQ (reference sequence). This CDR3 region has 16 residues. The ends lost 4 bases at V and 2 bases at J; junction bases unmatched: 10. The CDR3 region has the DNA TGTGCCAGCAGCTCCGCCGGGACAGGAGTTGCCTACGAGCAGTACTTC. Its translation: CASSSAGTGVAYEQYF.

V gene TRBV6-5 combines with J gene TRBJ2-7, with TRBD1 identical over 9 bases. The length of the CDR3 is 12 residues. Germline V gives CDR1 MNHEY, CDR2 SVGAGI. Germline trimming cut 10 bases from V and 3 bases from J; bases unmatched to any gene: 4. The CDR3 region has the DNA TGTGCCACCGGGACAGGGATCTACGAGCAGTACTTC. This gives the protein CATGTGIYEQYF.

This chain connects TRBV30 to TRBJ2-7, with D perhaps matching TRBD1 (5 bases). This CDR3 has 12 residues. Germline CDR1 reads GTSNPN; CDR2 reads SVGIG (reference sequence). V lost 2 bases, J lost 5 bases, and 10 bases lay in between. The CDR3 spells CAWSRGQNEQYF. Here the CDR3 DNA reads TGTGCCTGGAGTCGAGGACAAAACGAGCAGTACTTC. The complete variable domain, with remaining parts taken from reference TRBV30 and TRBJ2-7, reads SQTIHQWPATLVQPVGSPLSLECTVEGTSNPNLYWYRQAAGRGLQLLFYSVGIGQISSEVPQNLSASRPQDRQFILSSKKLLLSDSGFYLCAWSRGQNEQYFGPGTRLTVT.

This clone was detected once. This chain joins TRBV4-1 and TRBJ1-2; 8 nucleotides line up with TRBD1. The CDR3 runs to 14 residues. V was clipped by 2 bases and J by 6 bases; unmatched bases: 5. Germline V gives CDR1 MGHRA, CDR2 YSYEKL. The CDR3: CASSQPGGRDGYTF. The CDR3 nucleotides read TGCGCCAGCAGCCAACCAGGGGGCAGAGATGGCTACACCTTC.

The chain links TRBV7-2 to TRBJ1-1, with 8 bases lining up with TRBD1. This CDR3 region has 14 residues. Germline V lookup: CDR1 SGHTA, CDR2 FQGNSA. Losses at the gene ends were 6 bases for V and 0 bases for J; bases not matched to a gene: 3. The CDR3 spells CASSPDRVNTEAFF. The CDR3 DNA follows: TGTGCCAGCAGTCCGGACAGGGTGAACACTGAAGCTTTCTTT.

This chain's CDR3 is CASSTWSRGWNYGYTF. DNA for the CDR3: TGTGCCAGCTCAACTTGGAGTAGGGGATGGAACTATGGCTACACCTTC. The V gene is TRBV7-9, the J gene TRBJ1-2, with D possibly TRBD1 on 5 matching bases. This CDR3 has 16 amino acids. Per germline, CDR1 SEHNR and CDR2 FQNEAQ (reference sequence). Trimming left V 8 bases short and J 2 bases short, with 21 bases between.

CDR3 loop: CASGPEAEQYF. Written as DNA, the CDR3 is TGTGCCAGCGGACCGGAGGCCGAGCAGTACTTC. The V gene is TRBV14, the J gene TRBJ2-7; D perhaps matches TRBD2 (5 bases). This CDR3 spans 11 amino acids. The germline CDR1 and CDR2 sequences are SGHDN and FVKESK. Between the trimmed V and J ends, which lost 8 bases and 6 bases, there was a span of 11 bases. The full variable domain, rest sourced from reference TRBV14 and TRBJ2-7, is EAGVTQFPSHSVIEKGQTVTLRCDPISGHDNLYWYRRVMGKEIKFLLHFVKESKQDESGMPNNRFLAERTGGTYSTLKVQPAELEDSGVYFCASGPEAEQYFGPGTRLTVT.

The chain is built from TRBV11-1 and TRBJ2-6, with D maybe TRBD1 (5 bases). The CDR3 totals 16 residues. V was trimmed by 2 bases and J by 4 bases, leaving 12 bases between them. CDR1 and CDR2 (germline): SGHAT, FQDESV (reference sequence). The CDR3 spells CASSLPRVSGANVLTF. CDR3 nucleotides: TGTGCCAGCAGCTTACCCAGGGTGAGCGGGGCCAACGTCCTGACTTTC.

This sequence joins TRBV7-9 and TRBJ1-5; 9 positions agree with TRBD1. This CDR3 is built from 14 residues. The germline V gene encodes CDR1 SEHNR and CDR2 FQNEAQ (reference sequence). Trimming took 4 bases from V and 6 from J; bases not matched to a gene: 4. In nucleotides, the CDR3 is TGTGCCAGCAGCTCGTCGACAGGGGGTCAGCCCCAGCATTTT. Protein: CASSSSTGGQPQHF.

This clone was seen a handful of times. The CDR3 protein is CATSRDLGPGLAGYTGELFF. The CDR3 DNA sequence: TGTGCCACCAGCAGAGATTTAGGACCCGGACTAGCGGGATACACCGGGGAGCTGTTTTTT. The chain links TRBV15 to TRBJ2-2; TRBD2 agrees at 12 bases. V shed 0 bases and J 3 bases; nucleotides not matched to a gene: 11. CDR3 length: 20 residues. Per the germline V gene, CDR1 is LNHNV and CDR2 is YYDKDF (reference sequence).

This chain connects TRBV2 to TRBJ2-3; D is perhaps TRBD2 (6 bases). The CDR3 is 14 amino acids. Per the germline V gene, CDR1 is SNHLY and CDR2 is FYNNEI. Trimming took off 4 bases at V and 3 bases at J, with 11 bases between the two ends. CDR3 in amino acids: CASSVAGRTDTQYF. CDR3 nucleotides: TGTGCCAGCAGTGTTGCGGGGAGAACAGATACGCAGTATTTT.

The gene calls are TRBV20-1 and TRBJ1-1, with no clear D. V was cut by 1 base and J by 6 bases, with 6 bases left in between. CDR1 and CDR2 (germline): DFQATT, SNEGSKA (reference sequence). The CDR3 spans 11 residues. CDR3 amino acids: CSARAYPEAFF. DNA for the CDR3: TGCAGTGCTAGAGCCTACCCTGAAGCTTTCTTT.

J is TRBJ2-1 and V is TRBV15; 8 bases fit TRBD2. The CDR3 has 15 amino acids. Germline CDR1 reads LNHNV; CDR2 reads YYDKDF (reference sequence). J was trimmed by 4 bases and V by 7 bases; bases with no gene match: 9. CDR3 protein: CATMRMRGDYNEQFF. For the CDR3, the DNA is TGTGCCACCATGAGAATGCGGGGGGATTACAATGAGCAGTTCTTC.

This chain links TRBV6-1 with TRBJ2-7; TRBD1 might be the D (5 bases). The length of the CDR3 is 15 residues. V was shortened by 3 bases and J by 5 bases, with 17 bases between the two germline ends. CDR1 MNHNS and CDR2 SASEGT come from the germline V gene. The CDR3 coding sequence is TGTGCCAGCAGTGATACAGGTCATGGGGCGGACGAGCAGTACTTC. Protein product: CASSDTGHGADEQYF.

The chain has TRBV6-5 and TRBJ1-1; 8 bases fit TRBD1. In germline, CDR1 is MNHEY, CDR2 SVGAGI. This CDR3 has 14 residues. V shed 4 bases, J shed 5 bases, and the junction held 6 bases outside the gene matches. The CDR3 reads CASSSGTGRTEAFF. The CDR3 nucleotides are TGTGCCAGCAGTTCCGGGACAGGTCGGACTGAAGCTTTCTTT.

This chain joins TRBV21-1 and TRBJ1-4; the listed D gene, TRBD1, was not tested against the DNA. TRBV21-1 is described as a pseudogene. The length of the CDR3 is 16 residues. The CDR3 DNA reads TGTGCCAGCAGCAAAGCGCGTGGGCCGGGACACACGGAACTGTTTTTT. This gives the protein CASSKARGPGHTELFF.

The chain is built from TRBV5-1 and TRBJ2-5, with D unclear. The J call is doubtful: the DNA matches TRBJ2-7 better. CDR1 and CDR2 from the germline V gene are SGHRS and YFSETQ. The CDR3 is made up of 15 amino acids. The CDR3 DNA reads as TGCGCCAGCAGCTTGGCCCCTGAAAGAACCTACGAGCAGTACTTC. Residues: CASSLAPERTYEQYF.

V usage is TRBV27 and J usage is TRBJ1-1; the D is unclear. Germline assignment: CDR1 MNHEY and CDR2 SMNVEV (reference sequence). The CDR3 runs 13 residues. V was shortened by 2 bases and J by 11 bases, with 15 bases between the two germline ends. CDR3 loop: CASSLRPALRAFF. The CDR3 DNA sequence: TGTGCCAGCAGTTTACGGCCAGCCTTGAGGGCTTTCTTT.

The chain joins TRBV11-2 to TRBJ1-3, with D possibly being TRBD2 (6 bases). The closer fit of TRBJ2-2 to the DNA end suggests the J call may be wrong. CDR3 size: 14 residues. Per germline, CDR1 SGHAT and CDR2 FQNNGV. In DNA, the CDR3 is TGTGCCAGCAGCGGGCGGGACCGCCCGGGGGAGCTGTTTTTT. This codes for CASSGRDRPGELFF.

The rearrangement links TRBV7-9 to TRBJ2-7; tentative D call: TRBD1 (6 bases). Trimming took 3 bases from V and 6 from J, leaving 15 bases between them. CDR1 and CDR2 from the germline V gene are SEHNR and FQNEAQ (reference sequence). The CDR3 extends over 14 amino acids. CDR3 protein: CASSFQGGPVEQYF. CDR3 nucleotides: TGTGCCAGCAGCTTTCAAGGGGGACCGGTCGAGCAGTACTTC.

The J gene is TRBJ1-2, the V gene TRBV5-4; 7 nucleotides match TRBD1. The V and J ends lost 0 bases and 6 bases, in that order; junction bases with no gene match: 2. Germline V gene lookup returns CDR1 SGHNT and CDR2 YYREEE (reference sequence). The CDR3 covers 13 residues. The CDR3 sequence is CASSLEGANGYTF. CDR3 bases: TGTGCCAGCAGCTTGGAGGGGGCCAATGGCTACACCTTC.

This chain joins TRBV9 and TRBJ2-3; maybe TRBD2 (7 bases). V lost 0 bases, J lost 0 bases, and 14 bases lay in between. There are 17 residues in the CDR3. The germline gives CDR1 SGDLS, CDR2 YYNGEE. In DNA, the CDR3 is TGTGCCAGCAGCGTAGAAGGGGGGGGCCCTAGCACAGATACGCAGTATTTT. As protein: CASSVEGGGPSTDTQYF.